This TCR beta chain comes out of a study of post-analysis software for immune sequencing data. At the level of the study: As for disease course, relapsing-remitting, secondary progressive and progressive-relapsing multiple sclerosis were all included.

CDR3 length equals 16 residues. Trimming stripped 9 bases from V and 0 bases from J, with 21 bases between. Per germline, CDR1 SNHLY and CDR2 FYNNEI. Built from TCR beta cDNA, the libraries had unique molecular identifiers in them. A population of about 1 to 11 million T cells gave rise to roughly 500,000 cDNA molecules. TCRdb fed the PCR reads into MiXCR, producing one record per CDR3 protein. The sample shows about 800,000 distinct CDR3 sequences, roughly 27% of them seen only once. Study-wide points: Included in a set of roughly 5 TRBV segments more frequent in patients than controls were TRBV5-6, TRBV5-1 and TRBV20-1. Diversity measured as normalized Chao1 was significantly lower in multiple sclerosis patients than in controls. Strong same-batch co-clustering of samples appeared with F measure clustering.

As concerns this clonotype: As yet, its antigen is unknown.

The source of this sequence is a girl aged 10 to 17 with multiple sclerosis. Material: blood. The V gene is TRBV2, the J gene TRBJ2-7, with D tentatively TRBD1 or TRBD2 (5 bases each). The CDR3 loop is CARDWFGPGTSYEQYF. CDR3 DNA: TGTGCCAGGGACTGGTTCGGGCCCGGGACCTCCTACGAGCAGTACTTC.